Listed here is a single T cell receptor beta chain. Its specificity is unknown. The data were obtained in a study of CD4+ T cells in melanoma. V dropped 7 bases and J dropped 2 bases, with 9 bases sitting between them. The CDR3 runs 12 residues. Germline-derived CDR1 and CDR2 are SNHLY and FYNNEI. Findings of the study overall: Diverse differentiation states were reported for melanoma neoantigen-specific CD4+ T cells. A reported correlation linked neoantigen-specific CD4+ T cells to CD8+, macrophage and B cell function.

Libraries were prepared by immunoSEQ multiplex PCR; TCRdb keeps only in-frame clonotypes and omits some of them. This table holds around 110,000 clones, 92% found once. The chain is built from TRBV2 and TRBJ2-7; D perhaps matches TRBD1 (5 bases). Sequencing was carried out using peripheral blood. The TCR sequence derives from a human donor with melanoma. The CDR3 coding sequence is TGTGCCAGCACAGGCAGGGCCTACGAGCAGTACTTC. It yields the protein CASTGRAYEQYF.